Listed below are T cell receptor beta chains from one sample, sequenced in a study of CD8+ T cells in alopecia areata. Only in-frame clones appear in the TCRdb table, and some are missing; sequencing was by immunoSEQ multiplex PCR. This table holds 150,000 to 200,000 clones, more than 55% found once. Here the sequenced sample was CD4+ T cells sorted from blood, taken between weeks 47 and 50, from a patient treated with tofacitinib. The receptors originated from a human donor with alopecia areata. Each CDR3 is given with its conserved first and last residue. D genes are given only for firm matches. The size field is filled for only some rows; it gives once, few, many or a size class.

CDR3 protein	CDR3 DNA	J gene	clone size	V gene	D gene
CSVDRTGANTGELFF	TGCAGCGTTGACCGGACAGGCGCGAACACCGGGGAGCTGTTTTTT	TRBJ2-2	-	TRBV29-1	TRBD1
CAWSVNSAEAFF	TGTGCCTGGAGTGTTAACAGCGCCGAAGCTTTCTTT	TRBJ1-1	-	TRBV30	-
CASSLGGHPPETQYF	TGTGCCAGCAGCTTGGGGGGACACCCACCTGAGACCCAGTACTTC	TRBJ2-5	-	TRBV7-3	-
CASSLVLNRIYEQYF	TGTGCCAGCAGCTTAGTGTTGAACAGGATCTACGAGCAGTACTTC	TRBJ2-7	-	TRBV11-2	-
CSVTRSRGETQYF	TGCAGCGTAACCCGATCTAGAGGGGAGACCCAGTACTTC	TRBJ2-5	-	TRBV29-1	-
CASSLDQGPAFF	TGTGCCAGCAGCTTAGATCAGGGACCAGCTTTCTTT	TRBJ1-1	-	TRBV11-3	-
CASSQDRTDTDTQYF	TGCGCCAGCAGCCAAGATCGAACCGACACAGATACGCAGTATTTT	TRBJ2-3	once	TRBV4-3	-
CATNTGVGAAYQPQHF	TGCGCCACCAACACCGGGGTTGGGGCGGCCTATCAGCCCCAGCATTTT	TRBJ1-5	few	TRBV23-1	-
CASSPGQGTNYGYTF	TGTGCCAGCAGCCCGGGACAGGGTACTAACTATGGCTACACCTTC	TRBJ1-2	-	TRBV9	TRBD1
CSVGQFTGELFF	TGCAGCGTTGGACAGTTCACCGGGGAGCTGTTTTTT	TRBJ2-2	few	TRBV29-1	-
CASSYWGTGANVLTF	TGTGCCAGCAGTTACTGGGGTACTGGGGCCAACGTCCTGACTTTC	TRBJ2-6	once	TRBV6-5	-
CASSETKPTPQHF	TGTGCCAGCAGTGAAACCAAGCCGACGCCCCAGCATTTT	TRBJ1-5	-	TRBV6-1	-
CAWSVTGNSNQPQHF	TGTGCCTGGAGTGTAACAGGGAATAGCAATCAGCCCCAGCATTTT	TRBJ1-5	-	TRBV30	-
CAWRRTGITEAFF	TGTGCCTGGAGAAGGACAGGGATCACTGAAGCTTTCTTT	TRBJ1-1	once	TRBV30	TRBD1
CASSPGTRADTQYF	TGTGCCAGCAGCCCAGGGACGCGAGCAGATACGCAGTATTTT	TRBJ2-3	-	TRBV5-6	-
CASSVAPTSVQYF	TGTGCCAGCAGCGTAGCCCCGACTAGCGTTCAGTACTTC	TRBJ2-4	-	TRBV9	TRBD2
CSASSGVGNQPQHF	TGCAGCGCTAGCTCAGGGGTTGGCAATCAGCCCCAGCATTTT	TRBJ1-5	-	TRBV29-1	-
CASTSGGSGANVLTF	TGCGCCAGCACTAGCGGGGGATCTGGGGCCAACGTCCTGACTTTC	TRBJ2-6	few	TRBV10-2	TRBD2
CASKGEAAYTEAFF	TGTGCCAGCAAGGGAGAGGCGGCATACACTGAAGCTTTCTTT	TRBJ1-1	-	TRBV6-1	-
CASSVARTDTQYF	TGTGCCAGCAGCGTAGCTCGGACAGATACGCAGTATTTT	TRBJ2-3	few	TRBV9	-
CAWSVSGGAYNEQFF	TGTGCCTGGAGTGTAAGCGGGGGGGCCTACAATGAGCAGTTCTTC	TRBJ2-1	-	TRBV30	TRBD2
CASSRASGETQYF	TGTGCCAGCAGTCGAGCGTCGGGAGAGACCCAGTACTTC	TRBJ2-5	-	TRBV11-2	-
CSVGEVGAFF	TGCAGCGTTGGTGAAGTTGGAGCTTTCTTT	TRBJ1-1	-	TRBV29-1	-
CASSSWQGLGLGSPLHF	TGTGCCAGCAGTTCATGGCAGGGGTTGGGTTTAGGATCACCCCTCCACTTT	TRBJ1-6	-	TRBV27	-
CASSQDTVTDTQYF	TGCGCCAGCAGCCAAGATACAGTCACAGATACGCAGTATTTT	TRBJ2-3	few	TRBV4-3	-
CASTNTGQDAQPQHF	TGTGCCAGCACCAATACCGGACAGGACGCCCAGCCCCAGCATTTT	TRBJ1-5	-	TRBV2	TRBD1
CASSFKENTEAFF	TGTGCCAGCAGTTTTAAGGAGAACACTGAAGCTTTCTTT	TRBJ1-1	few	TRBV6-6	-
CASSHPPGLNTEAFF	TGTGCCAGCAGTCATCCCCCAGGGCTGAACACTGAAGCTTTCTTT	TRBJ1-1	-	TRBV6-5	-
CASSKQRDTTDTQYF	TGTGCCAGCAGCAAGCAAAGGGACACCACAGATACGCAGTATTTT	TRBJ2-3	few	TRBV7-2	-
CASSMTGLEETDTQYF	TGTGCCAGTAGTATGACAGGACTAGAAGAAACAGATACGCAGTATTTT	TRBJ2-3	few	TRBV19	-
CASSPRPGAEAFF	TGTGCCAGCAGCCCGCGACCGGGGGCTGAAGCTTTCTTT	TRBJ1-1	-	TRBV7-2	-
CSVERANTEAFF	TGCAGCGTTGAACGAGCGAACACTGAAGCTTTCTTT	TRBJ1-1	-	TRBV29-1	-
CAWSVLTNTEAFF	TGTGCCTGGAGTGTACTTACGAACACTGAAGCTTTCTTT	TRBJ1-1	-	TRBV30	-
CATSRINQPQHF	TGTGCCACCAGCAGAATAAATCAGCCCCAGCATTTT	TRBJ1-5	-	TRBV15	-
CASSRDSPNQPQHF	TGTGCCAGCAGTAGGGACAGCCCCAATCAGCCCCAGCATTTT	TRBJ1-5	-	TRBV2	TRBD1
CSSVARYGYTF	TGCAGTTCCGTGGCGCGCTATGGCTACACCTTC	TRBJ1-2	-	TRBV29-1	-
CASSLVTSGGHEQFF	TGCGCCAGCAGCTTGGTAACTAGCGGGGGGCATGAGCAGTTCTTC	TRBJ2-1	-	TRBV5-1	TRBD2
CATNPGGTNEKLFF	TGTGCCACCAACCCAGGGGGGACTAATGAAAAACTGTTTTTT	TRBJ1-4	once	TRBV6-5	TRBD1
CASSPGRGGGYTF	TGTGCCAGCAGTCCGGGTAGGGGAGGAGGCTACACCTTC	TRBJ1-2	-	TRBV6-1	-
CASSYSFGTNTEAFF	TGTGCCAGCAGTTACTCGTTCGGGACGAACACTGAAGCTTTCTTT	TRBJ1-1	-	TRBV6-5	-
CASTPEGGAYNEQFF	TGTGCCAGCACCCCGGAGGGGGGGGCTTACAATGAGCAGTTCTTC	TRBJ2-1	-	TRBV7-2	-
CASSLWSVRIHDGYTF	TGTGCCAGCAGCTTGTGGTCGGTCAGGATACATGATGGCTACACCTTC	TRBJ1-2	once	TRBV5-6	-
CSGSGTLDNEQFF	TGCAGCGGCTCCGGGACTCTCGACAATGAGCAGTTCTTC	TRBJ2-1	-	TRBV29-1	-
CASSFGGQGNGEAFF	TGCGCCAGCAGCTTCGGGGGACAGGGGAATGGTGAAGCTTTCTTT	TRBJ1-1	-	TRBV5-1	TRBD1